The next 24 T cell receptor beta chains were all read from a single sample in a study of blood T cell repertoires in COVID-19. Here immunoSEQ multiplex PCR was the method, and the copy in TCRdb shows in-frame clones only, minus some. The table includes around 100,000 clones, just under 85% detected once. The sequenced sample was peripheral blood. These TCRs come from a man aged 50 to 59 with active or convalescent COVID-19.

The CDR3: CASSVGRAGLVFETQYF. In DNA, the CDR3 is TGTGCCAGCAGCGTAGGCCGAGCGGGACTAGTTTTTGAGACCCAGTACTTC. This rearrangement joins TRBV9 to TRBJ2-5; 8 positions agree with TRBD2. Germline assignment: CDR1 SGDLS and CDR2 YYNGEE. The ends lost 0 bases at V and 5 bases at J; junction bases unmatched: 12. The CDR3 sequence is 17 residues long.

This chain links TRBV28 with TRBJ2-6, with no clear D. V was clipped by 5 bases and J by 2 bases, with 10 bases between them. CDR1 and CDR2 (germline): MDHEN, SYDVKM. The CDR3 sequence is 15 residues long. The DNA of the CDR3 is TGTGCCAGCAGTCCCCCTCGGGCTGGGGCCAACGTCCTGACTTTC. Protein product: CASSPPRAGANVLTF.

The chain carries TRBV18 and TRBJ2-3; 10 bases are shared with TRBD1. V gave up 8 bases and J gave up 5 bases; unmatched junction bases: 16. The germline CDR1 and CDR2 sequences are KGHSH and LQKENI. The CDR3 contains 17 residues. CDR3 nucleotide sequence: TGTGCCAGCCTTAGCTCGGGACAGGGGAATTATGGAGATACGCAGTATTTT. Its protein product is CASLSSGQGNYGDTQYF.

The CDR3 nucleotides are TGTGCCAGCAGTTTATATGGACTAGCGGGAGGGCCCTCGGTTTTTAGTGAGCAGTTCTTC. It encodes CASSLYGLAGGPSVFSEQFF. This chain connects TRBV27 to TRBJ2-1; 15 nucleotides agree with TRBD2. V was clipped by 1 base and J by 9 bases; unmatched bases: 16. Per germline, CDR1 MNHEY and CDR2 SMNVEV (reference sequence). The CDR3 runs to 20 residues.

This clone was detected a few times. The V call is TRBV10-3, the J call TRBJ1-5, with TRBD1 matching over 11 bases. The CDR3 length is 16 residues. V lost 4 bases to trimming and J lost 2 bases; unmatched junction nucleotides: 4. Per germline, CDR1 ENHRY and CDR2 SYGVKD. The CDR3 sequence: CAISADRGRGNQPQHF. CDR3 bases: TGTGCCATCAGTGCGGACAGGGGGCGAGGCAATCAGCCCCAGCATTTT.

The rearrangement joins TRBV28 to TRBJ1-5, with 9 positions matching TRBD1. The V gene's germline CDR1 is MDHEN and CDR2 SYDVKM. The CDR3 is 13 amino acids. V shed 6 bases, J shed 11 bases, and the junction held 8 bases outside the gene matches. CDR3 nucleotides: TGTGCCAGCAGCCTGGGACAGGGCGCGTCCCAGCATTTT. It translates to CASSLGQGASQHF. Full variable domain (remainder filled in from reference TRBV28 and TRBJ1-5): DVKVTQSSRYLVKRTGEKVFLECVQDMDHENMFWYRQDPGLGLRLIYFSYDVKMKEKGDIPEGYSVSREKKERFSLILESASTNQTSMYLCASSLGQGASQHFGDGTRLSIL.

This clone occurred once. The chain carries TRBV23-1 and TRBJ1-1; TRBD1 is a possible D gene (5 bases). TRBV23-1 is an open reading frame whose function is uncertain. This CDR3 spans 13 amino acids. The V end was cut by 4 bases, the J end by 5 bases, with 11 bases between. The CDR3 nucleotides are TGCGCCAGCAGTCGACCCAGGGTTACTGAAGCTTTCTTT. Protein product: CASSRPRVTEAFF.

The chain combines TRBV23-1 with TRBJ2-3, with 9 bases identical to TRBD2. TRBV23-1 is reported as an ORF; its role is uncertain. The CDR3 is 16 amino acids. J gave up 5 bases and V 0 bases, and 6 bases lay outside the gene matches. The CDR3 sequence is CASSQSTREGKDTQYF. The DNA for the CDR3 is TGCGCCAGCAGTCAATCTACGCGGGAGGGGAAAGATACGCAGTATTTT.

The chain uses TRBV9 and TRBJ2-2; 9 nucleotides agree with TRBD1. CDR1 and CDR2 from the germline V gene are SGDLS and YYNGEE. Germline trimming cut 3 bases from V and 3 bases from J; bases unmatched to any gene: 9. This CDR3 is 17 amino acids long. The CDR3 spells CASSEIGTGSHTGELFF. The DNA for the CDR3 is TGTGCCAGCAGCGAGATAGGGACAGGGTCTCACACCGGGGAGCTGTTTTTT.

This clone was detected only once. The rearrangement uses TRBV7-9 and TRBJ2-7; 9 positions match TRBD1. V lost 6 bases and J lost 7; bases outside the gene matches: 4. The CDR3 consists of 12 residues. Germline CDR1 reads SEHNR; CDR2 reads FQNEAQ (reference sequence). This chain's CDR3 is CASRGQGWEQYF. The CDR3 bases are TGTGCCAGCAGGGGACAGGGATGGGAGCAGTACTTC. Supplemented by reference TRBV7-9 and TRBJ2-7, the full variable domain reads DTGVSQNPRHKITKRGQNVTFRCDPISEHNRLYWYRQTLGQGPEFLTYFQNEAQLEKSRLLSDRFSAERPKGSFSTLEIQRTEQGDSAMYLCASRGQGWEQYFGPGTRLTVT.

The V gene is TRBV11-2, the J gene TRBJ2-7, with 7 bases aligning to TRBD2. Unmatched junction bases numbered 9, after V lost 3 bases and J lost 7 bases. Germline CDR1 SGHAT, CDR2 FQNNGV. This CDR3 spans 14 amino acids. In nucleotides, the CDR3 is TGTGCCAGCAGCTTGCGGGCTCGCGGGGGAGAGCAGTACTTC. The encoded protein is CASSLRARGGEQYF.

V usage is TRBV6-5 and J usage is TRBJ2-5, with D tentatively TRBD2 (6 bases). Trimming took 10 bases from V and 4 from J, leaving 16 bases between them. The CDR3 length is 13 residues. Germline V gene data show CDR1 as MNHEY and CDR2 as SVGAGI. Here the CDR3 DNA reads TGTGCCACCCGGTGGGGAGCGGGAGAGACCCAGTACTTC. As protein: CATRWGAGETQYF.

The chain carries TRBV10-3 and TRBJ2-7; 8 positions match TRBD2. Germline trimming cut 6 bases from V and 2 bases from J; bases unmatched to any gene: 6. This CDR3 comprises 14 residues. Germline V gene sequence: CDR1 ENHRY, CDR2 SYGVKD. The CDR3 coding sequence is TGTGCCATCAGCGCCGGGACTAGAGCCTACGAGCAGTACTTC. Residues: CAISAGTRAYEQYF.

In DNA form, the CDR3 reads TGTGCCAGCAGTTACTGGTCAGGCGACAATTCACCCCTCCACTTT. Its protein is CASSYWSGDNSPLHF. The rearrangement uses TRBV6-5 and TRBJ1-6; D remains unclear. The CDR3 sequence is 15 residues long. From germline, CDR1 is MNHEY and CDR2 SVGAGI. V was pared by 1 base and J by 7 bases, with 11 bases between.

The V and J genes are TRBV5-1 and TRBJ1-4, with 9 bases lining up with TRBD1. With 4 bases clipped from V and 0 bases from J, the junction kept 10 bases outside the gene matches. This CDR3 has 18 amino acids. Germline CDR1 reads SGHRS; CDR2 reads YFSETQ. The CDR3 loop reads CASSTGGDRAATNEKLFF. In DNA, the CDR3 is TGCGCCAGCAGCACCGGAGGGGACAGGGCTGCAACTAATGAAAAACTGTTTTTT. Full variable domain (rest looked up from reference TRBV5-1 and TRBJ1-4): KAGVTQTPRYLIKTRGQQVTLSCSPISGHRSVSWYQQTPGQGLQFLFEYFSETQRNKGNFPGRFSGRQFSNSRSEMNVSTLELGDSALYLCASSTGGDRAATNEKLFFGSGTQLSVL.

The gene calls are TRBV7-9 and TRBJ2-3; 10 positions match TRBD2. The CDR3 is made up of 13 amino acids. With 10 bases clipped from V and 1 base from J, the junction kept 2 bases outside the gene matches. Per the germline V gene, CDR1 is SEHNR and CDR2 is FQNEAQ (reference sequence). In DNA, the CDR3 is TGTGCCACCGGGACTAGCGGCACAGATACGCAGTATTTT. Its translation is CATGTSGTDTQYF.

CDR3 region: CASSRTSGTWDEQYF. The CDR3, as DNA: TGTGCCAGCAGCCGCACTAGCGGGACTTGGGACGAGCAGTACTTC. The gene calls are TRBV11-2 and TRBJ2-7; TRBD2 matches at 10 bases. V shed 5 bases and J 5 bases; nucleotides not matched to a gene: 9. This CDR3 contains 15 residues. Germline V gene lookup returns CDR1 SGHAT and CDR2 FQNNGV. Combining the CDR3 with reference TRBV11-2 and TRBJ2-7 gives the whole variable domain EAGVAQSPRYKIIEKRQSVAFWCNPISGHATLYWYQQILGQGPKLLIQFQNNGVVDDSQLPKDRFSAERLKGVDSTLKIQPAKLEDSAVYLCASSRTSGTWDEQYFGPGTRLTVT.

The rearrangement uses TRBV6-5 and TRBJ1-3; D possibly corresponds to TRBD1 (5 bases). There are 16 residues in the CDR3. Germline V lookup: CDR1 MNHEY, CDR2 SVGAGI. V was pared by 0 bases and J by 0 bases, with 9 bases between. CDR3 in DNA: TGTGCCAGCAGTTACTCGGGGGGAAACTCTGGAAACACCATATATTTT. This codes for CASSYSGGNSGNTIYF.

The chain is built from TRBV29-1 and TRBJ2-2, with D perhaps matching TRBD1 (5 bases). CDR1 and CDR2 (germline): SQVTM, ANQGSEA. This CDR3 spans 14 amino acids. Trimming shortened V by 6 bases and J by 2 bases, and 13 bases separated the two germline ends. CDR3 in amino acids: CSVKMQGNTGELFF. The CDR3 DNA sequence: TGCAGCGTCAAGATGCAGGGTAACACCGGGGAGCTGTTTTTT.

This clone was seen a handful of times. Mismatch with germline at one junction end may stem from a read error. J is TRBJ2-1 and V is TRBV15, with 12 bases identical to TRBD2. CDR3 length equals 14 residues. The germline V gene has CDR1 LNHNV and CDR2 YYDKDF (reference sequence). This CDR3 is CATSTRLAGERGLF. The CDR3 nucleotides are TGTGCCACCAGCACCCGACTAGCGGGAGAGAGGGGGCTCTTC. The full variable domain, rest sourced from reference TRBV15 and TRBJ2-1, is DAMVIQNPRYQVTQFGKPVTLSCSQTLNHNVMYWYQQKSSQAPKLLFHYYDKDFNNEADTPDNFQSRRPNTSFCFLDIRSPGLGDTAMYLCATSTRLAGERGLFGPGTRLTVL.

The chain joins TRBV5-4 to TRBJ2-3; 8 bases map to TRBD2. In germline, CDR1 is SGHNT, CDR2 YYREEE (reference sequence). CDR3 size: 14 residues. The ends lost 5 bases at V and 4 bases at J; junction bases unmatched: 6. The CDR3 sequence: CASSKREPADTQYF. CDR3 sequence (DNA): TGTGCCAGCAGTAAGCGGGAGCCGGCAGATACGCAGTATTTT.

The rearrangement uses TRBV5-1 and TRBJ1-6; TRBD1 matches 7 bases. Trimming at V came to 3 bases and at J to 5 bases, leaving 5 bases not matched to a gene. Germline-derived CDR1 and CDR2 are SGHRS and YFSETQ. This CDR3 is built from 15 residues. The DNA of the CDR3 is TGCGCCAGCAGCTCGACAGGGCTCAATAATTCACCCCTCCACTTT. This sequence encodes CASSSTGLNNSPLHF.

This chain joins TRBV10-3 and TRBJ1-1, with a weak D call TRBD1 (6 bases). The CDR3 is 13 amino acids. The germline gives CDR1 ENHRY, CDR2 SYGVKD. Trimming pared 5 bases from V and 6 bases from J, leaving 13 bases between. The CDR3 region is CAISLGDMAEAFF. CDR3 sequence (DNA): TGTGCCATCAGTCTAGGGGACATGGCTGAAGCTTTCTTT.

The rearrangement joins TRBV18 to TRBJ2-3; 10 bases match TRBD2. V was pared by 3 bases and J by 0 bases, with 9 bases of the junction left unmatched. Germline CDR1 KGHSH, CDR2 LQKENI. The CDR3 covers 18 residues. CDR3 sequence reads: CASSPSSGAGGSTDTQYF. CDR3 bases: TGTGCCAGCTCACCCAGCTCTGGAGCGGGGGGGAGCACAGATACGCAGTATTTT.